Below, one T cell receptor (beta chain) is given with its context. Its antigen is unknown. The sample originates from a study of vaccination and CD4 T cells after COVID-19. Study findings and constraints: The median proportion of reactive clones detected only post-vaccination in convalescent patients was 65% to 90%.

The Oncomine TCR Beta short-read assay was applied to DNA of cultured CD4+ T cells. TCRdb reprocessed the PCR reads via MiXCR and lists one record per CDR3 protein. The sample shows about 25,000 distinct CDR3 sequences, around 45% of them seen only once. Deletions cut 6 bases from V and 7 bases from J, with 16 bases between. The CDR3 is made up of 14 amino acids. Germline assignment: CDR1 DFQATT and CDR2 SNEGSKA (reference sequence). The treatment denotes: approximately 10-day PBMC culture with coronavirus spike peptide pools or control peptides (ViraFEST assay). This sequence was found in a human donor who had recovered from COVID-19. The sequenced sample was CD4+ T cells from blood, cultured in vitro. This chain connects TRBV20-1 to TRBJ1-6; weak D call: TRBD1 (6 bases). CDR3 region: CSAPFRGGNSPLHF. In nucleotides, the CDR3 is TGCAGTGCCCCCTTCAGGGGCGGGAATTCACCCCTCCACTTT.